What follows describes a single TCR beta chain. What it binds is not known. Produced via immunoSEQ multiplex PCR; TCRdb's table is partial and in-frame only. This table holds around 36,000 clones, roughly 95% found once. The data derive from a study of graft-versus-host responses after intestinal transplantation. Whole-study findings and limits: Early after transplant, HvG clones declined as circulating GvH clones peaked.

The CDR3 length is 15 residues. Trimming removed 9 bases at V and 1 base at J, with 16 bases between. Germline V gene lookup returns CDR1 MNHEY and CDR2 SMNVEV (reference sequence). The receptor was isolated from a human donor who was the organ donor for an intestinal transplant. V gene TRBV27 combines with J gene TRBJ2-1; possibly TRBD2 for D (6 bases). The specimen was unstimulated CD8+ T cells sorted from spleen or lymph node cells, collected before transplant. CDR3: CASQGGVSSYNEQFF. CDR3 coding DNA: TGTGCCAGTCAAGGAGGGGTCTCTTCCTACAATGAGCAGTTCTTC.